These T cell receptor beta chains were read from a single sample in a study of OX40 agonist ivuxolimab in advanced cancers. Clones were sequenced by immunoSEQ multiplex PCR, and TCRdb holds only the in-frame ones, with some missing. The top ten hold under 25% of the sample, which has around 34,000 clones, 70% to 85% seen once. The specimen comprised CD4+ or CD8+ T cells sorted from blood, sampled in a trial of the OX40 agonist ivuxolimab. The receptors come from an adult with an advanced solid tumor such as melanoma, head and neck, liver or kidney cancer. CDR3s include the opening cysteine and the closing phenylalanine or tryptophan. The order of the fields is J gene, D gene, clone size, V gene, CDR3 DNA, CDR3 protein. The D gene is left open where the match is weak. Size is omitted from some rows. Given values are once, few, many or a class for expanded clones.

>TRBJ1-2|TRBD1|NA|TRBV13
TGTGCCAGCAGCTTCACAGGGGCTAACTATGGCTACACCTTC
CASSFTGANYGYTF
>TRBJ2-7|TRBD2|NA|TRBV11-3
TGTGCCAGCAGCTTTGGACTAGCGGCTTACGAGCAGTACTTC
CASSFGLAAYEQYF
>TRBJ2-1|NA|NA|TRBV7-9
TGTGCCAGCAGCTTAGCGTCCAAAACAAATGAGCAGTTCTTC
CASSLASKTNEQFF
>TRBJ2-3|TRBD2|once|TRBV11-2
TGTGCCAGCAGCTTAGATGTAGCGGGGGTTTTTGATACGCAGTATTTT
CASSLDVAGVFDTQYF
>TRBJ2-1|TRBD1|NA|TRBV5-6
TGTGCCAGCAGCTTGGGGGCCAGGGGGCCGCAAGGGAATGAGCAGTTCTTC
CASSLGARGPQGNEQFF
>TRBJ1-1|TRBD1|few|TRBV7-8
TGTGCCAGCAGCTTAGGATTGACAGGGAGCACTGAAGCTTTCTTT
CASSLGLTGSTEAFF
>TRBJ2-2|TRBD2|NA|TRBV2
TGTGCCAGCAGTCGCCTTTTGACTAGCGGGGCCCCAAAAGGCGGGGAGCTGTTTTTT
CASSRLLTSGAPKGGELFF
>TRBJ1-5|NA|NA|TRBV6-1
TGTGCCAGCTTAAAAGGGGATCTTAGCAATCAGCCCCAGCATTTT
CASLKGDLSNQPQHF
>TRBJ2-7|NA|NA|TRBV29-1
TGCAGCGTTGAGTGGGGGGCGCATAACGAGCAGTACTTC
CSVEWGAHNEQYF
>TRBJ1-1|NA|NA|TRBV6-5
TGTGCCAGCAGTTATACTTACAGTACCATGAACACTGAAGCTTTCTTT
CASSYTYSTMNTEAFF
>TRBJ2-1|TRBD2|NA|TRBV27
TGTGCCAGTTTAGCGGGGGGGCATAATGAGCAGTTCTTC
CASLAGGHNEQFF
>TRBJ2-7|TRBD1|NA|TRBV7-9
TGTGCCAGCAGCTTACAAGAGGACAGGAACTACGAGCAGTACTTC
CASSLQEDRNYEQYF
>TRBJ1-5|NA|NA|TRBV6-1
TGTGCCAGCAGTGAAATTCCAGAACCCAATCAGCCCCAGCATTTT
CASSEIPEPNQPQHF
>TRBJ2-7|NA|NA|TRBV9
TGTGCCAGCAGCCCCGGTGGCGGGAACGCCTACGAGCAGTACTTC
CASSPGGGNAYEQYF
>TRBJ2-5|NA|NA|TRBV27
TGTGCCAGCAGTTTATGGGGGGCCGGTGAGACCCAGTACTTC
CASSLWGAGETQYF
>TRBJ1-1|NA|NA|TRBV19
TGTGCCAGTAGTATGAACCAGGGGCCCACTGAAGCTTTCTTT
CASSMNQGPTEAFF
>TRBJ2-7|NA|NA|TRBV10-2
TGCGCCAGCAGTGAGTCTCTCGGGGGCTCCTACGAGCAGTACTTC
CASSESLGGSYEQYF
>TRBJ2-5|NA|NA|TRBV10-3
TGTGCCATCAGTGAGGGACTACCCCAAGAGACCCAGTACTTC
CAISEGLPQETQYF
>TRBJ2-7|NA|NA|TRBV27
TGTGCCAGCAGTTTTGGGGATGGCTCCTACGAGCAGTACTTC
CASSFGDGSYEQYF
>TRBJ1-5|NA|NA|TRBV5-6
TGTGCCAGCAGCGCCGGCTATAGCAATCAGCCCCAGCATTTT
CASSAGYSNQPQHF
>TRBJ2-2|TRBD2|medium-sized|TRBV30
TGTGCCTGGAGTGTACTAGCGGGAGGGCCCGGGGAGCTGTTTTTT
CAWSVLAGGPGELFF
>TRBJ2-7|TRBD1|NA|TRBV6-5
TGTGCCAGCAGCGACAGGGGGGGTCGGTACGAGCAGTACTTC
CASSDRGGRYEQYF
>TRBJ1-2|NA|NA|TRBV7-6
TGTGCCAGCAGCTCATCGGAGCGGGCAGGGACCCAGTATGGCTACACCTTC
CASSSSERAGTQYGYTF
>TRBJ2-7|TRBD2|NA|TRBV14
TGTGCCACCAGAGCGGGAGTCGGGTACGAGCAGTACTTC
CATRAGVGYEQYF
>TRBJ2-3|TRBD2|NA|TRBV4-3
TGCGCCAGCAGCCAAGACGGGACTAGCGGGGGGAGTACGCAGTATTTT
CASSQDGTSGGSTQYF
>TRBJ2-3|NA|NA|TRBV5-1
TGCGCCAGCAGCTTGGATGGCGGGAGCACAGATACGCAGTATTTT
CASSLDGGSTDTQYF
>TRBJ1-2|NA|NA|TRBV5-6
TGTGCCAGCAGTATTACGGGGGACTATGGCTACACCTTC
CASSITGDYGYTF
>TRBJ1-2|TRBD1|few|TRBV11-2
TGTGCCAGCAGCCCCAGGGGGGGGTTGGTGGATGGCTACACCTTC
CASSPRGGLVDGYTF
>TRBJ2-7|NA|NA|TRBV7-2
TGTGCCAGCAGCTTAAACTCCCTTGCAGCATCCTACGAGCAGTACTTC
CASSLNSLAASYEQYF
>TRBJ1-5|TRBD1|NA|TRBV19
TGTGCCAGTAAGGTAATCACAGGGGCGGAATATAGCAATCAGCCCCAGCATTTT
CASKVITGAEYSNQPQHF
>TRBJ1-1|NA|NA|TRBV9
TGTGCCAGCAGCGTAGGGGTTACGAACACTGAAGCTTTCTTT
CASSVGVTNTEAFF
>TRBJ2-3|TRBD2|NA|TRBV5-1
TGCGCCAGCAGCTTGGGGTACGGCGGGAGGGAACGTGAGGCCACGCAGTATTTT
CASSLGYGGREREATQYF
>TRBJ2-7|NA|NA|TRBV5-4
TGTGCCAGCAGCGGACTCTCCTCCTACGAGCAGTACTTC
CASSGLSSYEQYF
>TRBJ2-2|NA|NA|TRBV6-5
TGTGCCAGCAGTTACGACACCGGGGAGCTGTTTTTT
CASSYDTGELFF
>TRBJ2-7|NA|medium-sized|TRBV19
TGTGCCAGTAGTATGGAGGAGGGAATGTCCTACGAGCAGTACTTC
CASSMEEGMSYEQYF
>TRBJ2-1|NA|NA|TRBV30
TGTGCCTGGAGTATGGGCAGTGGAAACAATGAGCAGTTCTTC
CAWSMGSGNNEQFF
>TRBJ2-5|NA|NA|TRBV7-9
TGTGCCAGCAGCCCATCACCGGGACACGGAGAGACCCAGTACTTC
CASSPSPGHGETQYF
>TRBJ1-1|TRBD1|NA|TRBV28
TGTGCCAGCAGTCAAAGGACAGGGAACACTGAAGCTTTCTTT
CASSQRTGNTEAFF
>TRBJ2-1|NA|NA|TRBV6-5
TGTGCCAGCGGTCCAGTGTCGAGCTCCTACAATGAGCAGTTCTTC
CASGPVSSSYNEQFF
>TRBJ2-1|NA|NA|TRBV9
TGTGCCAGCAGCGTAGCGACTAGAACCAATGAGCAGTTCTTC
CASSVATRTNEQFF
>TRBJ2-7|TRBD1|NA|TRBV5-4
TGTGCCAGCAGCGGGGGGACAGGGCCCCCCTACGAGCAGTACTTC
CASSGGTGPPYEQYF
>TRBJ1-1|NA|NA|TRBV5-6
TGTGCCAGCAGGTCGGGGAACACTGAAGCTTTCTTT
CASRSGNTEAFF